Below are 15 T cell receptor beta chains sequenced from a single sample in a study of identical twins. TCRdb re-analysed the 5' RACE reads in MiXCR, keeping a single row per CDR3 protein. The sample lists over 200,000 distinct CDR3 sequences; over 5% were seen once. In addition, the sample was reused for a study of T cells expressing NK-cell markers.

The source material was CD8+ T cells sorted from blood. These receptors originate from a woman under 30 in good health.

The CDR3 nucleotides read TGTGCCAGCAGCTTCCCAGCGGGGGAGGGGGATGAGCAGTTCTTC. Protein sequence: CASSFPAGEGDEQFF. This chain connects TRBV7-9 to TRBJ2-1; 8 nucleotides line up with TRBD2. Germline V gene data show CDR1 as SEHNR and CDR2 as FQNEAQ (reference sequence). V dropped 3 bases and J dropped 8; count of bases not matched to a gene: 9. The CDR3 has 15 residues. Full variable domain (outside the CDR3, taken from reference TRBV7-9 and TRBJ2-1): DTGVSQNPRHKITKRGQNVTFRCDPISEHNRLYWYRQTLGQGPEFLTYFQNEAQLEKSRLLSDRFSAERPKGSFSTLEIQRTEQGDSAMYLCASSFPAGEGDEQFFGPGTRLTVL.

This clonotype was seen a handful of times. The genes are TRBV12-3 or TRBV12-4 and TRBJ2-1; D uncertain. Trimming stripped 11 bases from V and 4 bases from J, with 12 bases between. The CDR3 spans 12 residues. The CDR3 coding sequence is TGTGCCTCTGAGGCTGGATACAATGAGCAGTTCTTC. Amino acids: CASEAGYNEQFF.

This clonotype was picked up many times. The rearrangement uses TRBV12-3 or TRBV12-4 and TRBJ2-1; possibly TRBD1 for D (7 bases). V gave up 7 bases and J gave up 6 bases, with 19 bases separating them. The CDR3 consists of 15 residues. This CDR3 reads CASMGGDRDPNEQFF. The CDR3 nucleotides are TGTGCCAGCATGGGGGGAGACAGGGATCCCAATGAGCAGTTCTTC.

This clonotype was observed a handful of times. This chain uses TRBV10-3 with TRBJ2-7, with 7 bases that match TRBD2. The CDR3 is made up of 13 amino acids. The ends lost 6 bases at V and 3 bases at J; junction bases unmatched: 5. In germline, CDR1 is ENHRY, CDR2 SYGVKD. The CDR3 sequence is CAISSGASYEQYF. The CDR3 DNA follows: TGTGCCATCAGCAGCGGGGCCAGCTACGAGCAGTACTTC.

This clonotype was seen a handful of times. The rearrangement links TRBV2 to TRBJ1-2; 9 nucleotides match TRBD1. Germline V gene lookup returns CDR1 SNHLY and CDR2 FYNNEI. The CDR3 is made up of 12 amino acids. J was trimmed by 6 bases and V by 8 bases; bases with no gene match: 4. The CDR3, as DNA: TGTGCCAGCGAACAGGGGGCGCATGGCTACACCTTC. Translated: CASEQGAHGYTF.

This CDR3 is CATSRDLTGAGGGEQYF. CDR3 DNA: TGTGCCACCAGCAGAGATCTCACAGGAGCGGGAGGCGGCGAGCAGTACTTC. V usage is TRBV15 and J usage is TRBJ2-7; TRBD2 agrees at 9 bases. Unmatched junction bases numbered 12, after V lost 0 bases and J lost 6 bases. Germline CDR1 is LNHNV and CDR2 is YYDKDF (reference sequence). This CDR3 contains 17 residues.

A note on this clonotype: A read error may produce the germline difference seen at one junction end. The chain links TRBV7-9 to TRBJ2-7; D assignment may be TRBD1 or TRBD2 (5 bases each). CDR3 length: 12 residues. CDR1 and CDR2 (germline): SEHNR, FQNEAQ (reference sequence). The CDR3 DNA follows: TGTGCCAGCAGCTTAGGTCGGGACGAGCAGCACTTC. This codes for CASSLGRDEQHF.

This clonotype was detected ten times or more. CDR3 sequence: CSVAVEAETQYF. In DNA form, the CDR3 reads TGCAGCGTTGCCGTGGAAGCGGAGACCCAGTACTTC. This chain connects TRBV29-1 to TRBJ2-5; no definite D call. From germline, CDR1 is SQVTM and CDR2 ANQGSEA. V was cut by 4 bases and J by 5 bases, with 11 bases left in between. The CDR3 runs 12 residues.

The table lists this clonotype with a few counts. The chain uses TRBV6-4 and TRBJ2-4; TRBD2 agrees at 13 bases. The CDR3 consists of 20 residues. V was pared by 4 bases and J by 0 bases, with 12 bases of the junction left unmatched. Germline assignment: CDR1 MRHNA and CDR2 SNTAGT. The CDR3 reads CASSGLAGGQRYLAKNIQYF. For the CDR3, the DNA is TGTGCCAGCAGTGGACTAGCGGGAGGCCAACGGTACCTAGCCAAAAACATTCAGTACTTC.

This clonotype was counted ten times or more. The chain has TRBV7-9 and TRBJ2-7; 8 bases line up with TRBD1. This CDR3 spans 15 amino acids. Germline loops: CDR1 SEHNR, CDR2 FQNEAQ (reference sequence). V lost 1 base, J lost 6 bases, and 8 bases stayed unmatched. The chain's CDR3 is CASSLVRGTGGEQYF. The CDR3 nucleotides read TGTGCCAGCAGCTTAGTCCGGGGGACAGGCGGCGAGCAGTACTTC.

The rearrangement links TRBV20-1 to TRBJ2-7; 7 nucleotides agree with TRBD2. CDR1 and CDR2 (germline): DFQATT, SNEGSKA (reference sequence). V trimming: 6 bases; J trimming: 4 bases; junction bases outside the gene matches: 6. This CDR3 has 12 residues. For the CDR3, the DNA is TGCAGTGCCCGGGACGGGGGGTACGAGCAGTACTTC. Amino acids: CSARDGGYEQYF.

The chain carries TRBV12-3 or TRBV12-4 and TRBJ1-2; no clear D. The CDR3 has 14 amino acids. The germline V and J ends were trimmed by 5 bases and 1 base, with 11 bases remaining between them. The CDR3 DNA reads TGTGCCAGCAGTGCCTCGCCTGATAACTATGGCTACACCTTC. As protein: CASSASPDNYGYTF.

This clonotype was seen only a few times. The chain is built from TRBV11-3 and TRBJ2-7, with 7 bases that match TRBD1. CDR1 is SGHNT and CDR2 is YENEEA in the germline V gene. With V trimmed by 4 bases and J by 4 bases, 10 bases remained unmatched. The CDR3 sequence is 15 residues long. The DNA for the CDR3 is TGTGCCAGCAGCTCCCAAGACAGGGTTAATTACGAGCAGTACTTC. Protein: CASSSQDRVNYEQYF.

This sequence joins TRBV12-5 and TRBJ2-1; TRBD1 agrees at 9 bases. With V trimmed by 1 base and J by 4 bases, 2 bases remained unmatched. The CDR3 is made up of 15 amino acids. Germline lookup yields CDR1 LGHNT and CDR2 FRNRAP. The CDR3 DNA sequence: TGTGCTAGTGGTTTGGGGGACAGGGCGTACAATGAGCAGTTCTTC. This codes for CASGLGDRAYNEQFF.

This clonotype appeared many times. The chain recombines TRBV2 with TRBJ2-3, with D perhaps TRBD2 (5 bases). The CDR3 is 20 residues long. Germline V CDR1 and CDR2: SNHLY, FYNNEI. V dropped 3 bases and J dropped 0 bases, with 25 bases sitting between them. The CDR3 DNA reads as TGTGCCAGCAGTGATTCCCCAGACGCTACTAGTCATTTTAGCACAGATACGCAGTATTTT. It specifies CASSDSPDATSHFSTDTQYF.